This T cell receptor (beta chain) derives from a study of blood T cell repertoires in COVID-19. Background on the study: The samples span acute and convalescent COVID-19 from the United States, Italy and Spain. T cells, B-cell-depleted T cells, or PBMCs provided the cDNA or gDNA that served as material.

Assay used: immunoSEQ multiplex PCR; TCRdb lists only in-frame clones, some missing. The sample holds some 200,000 clones, 85% to 90% seen once. The sequence was collected from a woman aged 55-75 years with acute or convalescent COVID-19. Sequenced sample: peripheral blood.

The CDR3 loop is CASSLGTGDYGYTF. CDR3 nucleotide sequence: TGCGCCAGCAGCCTCGGGACAGGAGACTATGGCTACACCTTC. The chain has TRBV5-1 and TRBJ1-2; TRBD1 aligns across 8 bases. J gave up 3 bases and V 4 bases, and 5 bases lay outside the gene matches. This CDR3 contains 14 residues. From germline, CDR1 is SGHRS and CDR2 YFSETQ.